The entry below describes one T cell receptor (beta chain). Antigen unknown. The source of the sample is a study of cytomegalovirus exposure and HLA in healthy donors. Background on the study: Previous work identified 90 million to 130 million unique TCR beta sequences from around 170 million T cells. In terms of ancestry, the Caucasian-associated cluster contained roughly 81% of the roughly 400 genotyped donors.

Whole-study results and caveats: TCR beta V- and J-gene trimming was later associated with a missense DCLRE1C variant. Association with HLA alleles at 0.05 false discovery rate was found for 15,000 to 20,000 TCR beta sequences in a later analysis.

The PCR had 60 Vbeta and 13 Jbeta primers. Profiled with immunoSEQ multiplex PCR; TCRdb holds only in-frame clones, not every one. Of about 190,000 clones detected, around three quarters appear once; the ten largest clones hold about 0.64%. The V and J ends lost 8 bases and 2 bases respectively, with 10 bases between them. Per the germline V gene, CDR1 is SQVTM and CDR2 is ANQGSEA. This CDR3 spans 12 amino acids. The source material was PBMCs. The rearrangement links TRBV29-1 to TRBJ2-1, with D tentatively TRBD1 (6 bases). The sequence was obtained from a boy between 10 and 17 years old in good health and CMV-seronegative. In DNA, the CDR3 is TGCAGCTTCTGGGACACCTACAATGAGCAGTTCTTC. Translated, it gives CSFWDTYNEQFF.